This entry concerns a single T cell receptor (beta chain). Which antigen it targets is not known. Per-base quality was not reported, and no clone a single base away is much larger than it. The collaborating institutions used their own protocols to collect whole blood in K2EDTA tubes. For TCRbeta analysis, collaborators shipped samples as frozen whole blood, isolated PBMCs, or DNA extracted from either of those sample types. Based on the germline V gene, the CDR1 and CDR2 sequences are MDHEN and SYDVKM. The CDR3 sequence holds 15 residues, the cysteine and phenylalanine included. Only the CDR3 part of the read is kept: 45 bases, read in frame from the first base. The junction shows trimming of 1 base on V and 4 bases on J, and the gene matches do not reach 5 bases of it. This sample was taken from a study of blood T cell repertoires in COVID-19 (dated by TCRdb to 2018 to 2020). Looking at the study overall: The collaborator samples originated in the United States, Italy and Spain and spanned the acute and convalescent phases of COVID-19. Deeply sampled blood TCRbeta repertoires from subjects exposed to, actively infected with, or recovered from COVID-19 were included in the dataset. HLA class I and class II types, where available, came from metadata supplied by the sample provider rather than from assay-based typing. The prospective study material was composed of cDNA or gDNA derived from T cells, B-cell-depleted T cells, or PBMCs. The repertoires were released in a freely available public database intended as a resource for research on the immune response to SARS-CoV-2. Sample metadata almost always included a de-identified subject ID, COVID-19 status, age in years and sex. Samples came from the ongoing ImmuneRACE study (first 160 participants) plus 1,254 subjects from 6 global collaborators.

TCRbeta CDR3 regions were amplified from genomic DNA by means of the immunoSEQ Assay, a bias-controlled multiplex PCR. The study's own analysis went as follows. Within the assay, amplification of reference gene primers was used to estimate how many nucleated cells each sample contained. To quantify the absolute abundance of each unique TCRbeta CDR3 rearrangement, sequence reads were collapsed and filtered. For each sample, productive Simpson clonality was calculated as the square root of Simpson's diversity index over productive rearrangements. TCRdb obtained this table from immuneACCESS and retained in-frame rearrangements with V and J assigned. These tables miss some clones; where compared with another copy, unresolved V genes account for less than half of the shortfall, and the remainder is unexplained. The D gene and trimming were derived from the DNA, and the V and J assignments and clone size from that table. This sample has roughly 240,000 clones in its table, and approximately 80% of those were observed once. The ten largest clones capture around 1.8% of the sample.

The full study reports these points: The amount of clinical and demographic metadata varied by source and participant and was provided uncurated.

Sequencing used peripheral blood. This receptor was obtained from a woman older than 75 with acute or convalescent COVID-19. In this chain, TRBV28 is recombined with TRBJ1-2; 8 bases in the junction line up with TRBD1. Here is the DNA: TGTGCCAGCAGTTTATCCCGACAGGGGACCTATGGCTACACCTTC. It codes for CASSLSRQGTYGYTF.